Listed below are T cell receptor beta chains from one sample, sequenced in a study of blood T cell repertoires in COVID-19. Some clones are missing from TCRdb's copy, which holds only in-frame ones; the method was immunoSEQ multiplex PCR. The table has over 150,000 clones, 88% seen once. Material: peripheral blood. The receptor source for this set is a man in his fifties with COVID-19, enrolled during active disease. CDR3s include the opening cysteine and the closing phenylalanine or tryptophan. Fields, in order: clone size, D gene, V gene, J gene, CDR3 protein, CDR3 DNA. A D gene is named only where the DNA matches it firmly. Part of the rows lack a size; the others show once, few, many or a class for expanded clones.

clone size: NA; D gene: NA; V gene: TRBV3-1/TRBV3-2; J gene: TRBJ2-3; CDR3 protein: CASSQGVRAGPYTQYF; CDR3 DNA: TGTGCCAGCAGCCAAGGAGTCCGAGCGGGCCCTTATACGCAGTATTTT
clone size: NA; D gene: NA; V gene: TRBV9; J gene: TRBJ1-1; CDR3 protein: CASSQTQDNAAEAFF; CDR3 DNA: TGTGCCAGCAGCCAAACCCAGGACAATGCCGCTGAAGCTTTCTTT
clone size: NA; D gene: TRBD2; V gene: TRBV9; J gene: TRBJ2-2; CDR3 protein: CASSGALPGLAATGELFF; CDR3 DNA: TGTGCCAGCAGCGGAGCCTTACCGGGACTAGCGGCCACCGGGGAGCTGTTTTTT
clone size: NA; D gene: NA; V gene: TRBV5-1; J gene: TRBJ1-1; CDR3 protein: CASSLGALMTENTEAFF; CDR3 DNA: TGCGCCAGCAGCTTGGGGGCATTAATGACAGAGAACACTGAAGCTTTCTTT
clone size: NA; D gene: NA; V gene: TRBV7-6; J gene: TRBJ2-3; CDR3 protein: CASSLLNLGGTDTQYF; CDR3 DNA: TGTGCCAGCAGCTTACTAAACCTGGGAGGCACAGATACGCAGTATTTT
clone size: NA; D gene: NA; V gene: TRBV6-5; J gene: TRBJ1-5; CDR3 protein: CASSLGRTEPQHF; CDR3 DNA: TGTGCCAGCAGTTTAGGCAGAACAGAGCCCCAGCATTTT
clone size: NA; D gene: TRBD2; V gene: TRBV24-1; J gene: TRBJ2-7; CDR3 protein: CATSETAPTSGRSSYEQYF; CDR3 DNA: TGTGCCACCAGTGAAACCGCGCCGACTAGCGGGCGGAGCTCCTACGAGCAGTACTTC
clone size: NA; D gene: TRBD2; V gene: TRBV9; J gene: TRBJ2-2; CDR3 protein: CASSVGLAGGPGELFF; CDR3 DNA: TGTGCCAGCAGCGTAGGGCTAGCGGGAGGGCCCGGGGAGCTGTTTTTT
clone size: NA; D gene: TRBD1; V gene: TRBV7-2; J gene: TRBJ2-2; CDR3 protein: CASSFWTGSTGELFF; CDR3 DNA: TGTGCCAGCAGCTTCTGGACAGGGAGCACCGGGGAGCTGTTTTTT
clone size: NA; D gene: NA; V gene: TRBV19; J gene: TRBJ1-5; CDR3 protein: CASSIGGLQPQHF; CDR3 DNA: TGTGCCAGTAGTATAGGGGGCTTGCAGCCCCAGCATTTT
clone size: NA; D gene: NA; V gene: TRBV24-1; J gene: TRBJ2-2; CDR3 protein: CATSAYTGELFF; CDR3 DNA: TGTGCCACCAGTGCCTACACCGGGGAGCTGTTTTTT
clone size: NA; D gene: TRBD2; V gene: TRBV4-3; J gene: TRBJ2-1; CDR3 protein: CASSQDRLAGGHNEQFF; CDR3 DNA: TGCGCCAGCAGCCAAGATCGACTAGCGGGGGGGCACAATGAGCAGTTCTTC
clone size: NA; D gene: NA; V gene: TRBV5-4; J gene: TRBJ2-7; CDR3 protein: CASSLVGVGLHF; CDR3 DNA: TGTGCCAGCAGCTTGGTAGGAGTCGGGTTGCACTTC
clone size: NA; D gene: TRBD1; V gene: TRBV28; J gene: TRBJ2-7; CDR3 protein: CASREGTGGFYEQYF; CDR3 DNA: TGTGCCAGCAGAGAGGGGACAGGGGGCTTCTACGAGCAGTACTTC
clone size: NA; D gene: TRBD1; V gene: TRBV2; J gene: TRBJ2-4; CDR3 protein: CASSSYRGQNIQYF; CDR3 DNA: TGTGCCAGCAGTTCGTACAGGGGGCAGAACATTCAGTACTTC
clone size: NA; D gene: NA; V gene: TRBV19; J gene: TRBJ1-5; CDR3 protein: CASSKGQPQHF; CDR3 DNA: TGTGCCAGTAGTAAGGGGCAGCCCCAGCATTTT
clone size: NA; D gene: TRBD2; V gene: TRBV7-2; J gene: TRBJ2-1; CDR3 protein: CASSSAGTRGNNEQFF; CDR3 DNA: TGTGCCAGCAGCTCCGCCGGGACTAGGGGTAACAATGAGCAGTTCTTC
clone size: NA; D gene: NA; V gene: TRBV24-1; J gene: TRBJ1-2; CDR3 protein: CATSGAPSGGYTF; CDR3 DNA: TGTGCCACCAGTGGGGCACCCTCGGGGGGCTACACCTTC
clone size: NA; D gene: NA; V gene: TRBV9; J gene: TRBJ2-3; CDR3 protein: CASSVANGGSTDTQYF; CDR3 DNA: TGTGCCAGCAGCGTAGCTAACGGGGGATCCACAGATACGCAGTATTTT
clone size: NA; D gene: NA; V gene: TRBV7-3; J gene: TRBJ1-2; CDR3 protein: CASSPSAGQNYGYTF; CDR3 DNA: TGTGCCAGCAGCCCGTCAGCAGGGCAAAACTATGGCTACACCTTC
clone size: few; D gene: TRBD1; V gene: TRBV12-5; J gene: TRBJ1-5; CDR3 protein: CASGLQGGGPQHF; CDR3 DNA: TGTGCTAGTGGTTTGCAGGGGGGTGGGCCCCAGCATTTT
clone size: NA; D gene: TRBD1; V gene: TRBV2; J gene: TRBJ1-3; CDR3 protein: CASGWTGEGISGNTIYF; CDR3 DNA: TGTGCCAGCGGATGGACAGGGGAAGGTATCTCTGGAAACACCATATATTTT
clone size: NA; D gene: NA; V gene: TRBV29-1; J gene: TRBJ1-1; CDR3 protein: CSVVPQAGSGTEAFF; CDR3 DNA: TGCAGCGTTGTACCTCAAGCGGGGTCCGGCACTGAAGCTTTCTTT
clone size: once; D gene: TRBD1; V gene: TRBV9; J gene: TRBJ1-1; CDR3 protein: CASSPRADRGATEAFF; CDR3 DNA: TGTGCCAGCAGCCCCCGCGCGGACAGGGGGGCCACTGAAGCTTTCTTT
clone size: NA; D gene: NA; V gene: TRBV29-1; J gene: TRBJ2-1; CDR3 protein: CSVVSGPNEQFF; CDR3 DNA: TGCAGCGTTGTTTCAGGGCCCAATGAGCAGTTCTTC
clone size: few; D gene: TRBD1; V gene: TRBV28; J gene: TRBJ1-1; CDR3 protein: CASSIGTGGRGTEAFF; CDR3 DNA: TGTGCCAGCAGTATAGGGACAGGGGGCCGGGGCACTGAAGCTTTCTTT
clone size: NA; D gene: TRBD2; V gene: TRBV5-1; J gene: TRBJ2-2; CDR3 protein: CASSGTSNTGELFF; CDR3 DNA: TGCGCCAGCAGCGGGACTAGTAACACCGGGGAGCTGTTTTTT